This T cell receptor beta chain was found in a study of response to subunit inactivated influenza vaccine. One entry per CDR3 protein, called by TCRdb with MiXCR from the RT-PCR reads. The table includes around 750,000 distinct CDR3 sequences, roughly 20% detected once. Concerning this clonotype: Its antigen is unidentified.

Regarding the study as a whole: Each seasonal influenza vaccination recruits few new T cells, the authors suggested.

The germline V gene encodes CDR1 SGDLS and CDR2 YYNGEE. Trimming removed 0 bases from V and 3 bases from J; junction bases left unmatched: 6. The CDR3 length is 16 residues. This chain links TRBV9 with TRBJ2-7, with TRBD2 identical over 10 bases. The sample was PBMCs from blood, taken less than 6 days after vaccination. The receptor's source is a man aged 50 or older who received an inactivated influenza vaccine. CDR3: CASSVGPSGRVYEQYF. The CDR3 nucleotides are TGTGCCAGCAGCGTAGGCCCAAGCGGGAGGGTCTACGAGCAGTACTTC.